This TCR beta chain comes out of a study of identical twins. Overall study findings and caveats: Twin pairs had excess sharing that was weaker in beta out-of-frame sequences. Out-of-frame TCR alpha sharing in monozygotic twins exceeded recombination model predictions. The same donors were not followed; conclusions instead depended on cross-sectional statistical analysis.

This clonotype was counted between two and nine times. Its antigen is still unknown. TCRdb passed the 5' RACE reads through MiXCR, listing each CDR3 protein once. The sample has more than 400,000 distinct CDR3 sequences, 15% seen once; the top ten hold nearly 0.45%. The CDR3 is made up of 15 amino acids. Germline CDR1 is LGHDT and CDR2 is YNNKEL (reference sequence). V lost 1 base and J 0 bases, leaving 9 bases between the germline ends. The same data also went into a second study, on yellow fever vaccine responses in identical twins.

The genes are TRBV3-1 and TRBJ1-1, with TRBD1 as a possible D gene (5 bases). The receptor was isolated from a young woman in good health. The source material was CD4+ T cells sorted from blood. In DNA form, the CDR3 reads TGTGCCAGCAGCCAAGGGGGCAGGTTGAACACTGAAGCTTTCTTT. Translated: CASSQGGRLNTEAFF.